Shown below are 19 T cell receptor beta chains from a single sample sequenced in a study of blood T cell repertoires in COVID-19 (TCRdb year 2020). The receptor library was made with the immunoSEQ multiplex PCR assay. TCRdb's version of the immuneACCESS table is confined to in-frame rearrangements and falls short of the full clone set. An unresolved V gene accounts for under half of the shortfall where checked; the remainder is of unknown origin. This sample gives 300,000 to 350,000 clones in total; 80% to 95% of them show up just once. The biggest ten clones account for approximately 7.5% of the sample. Sequencing used peripheral blood. Every receptor here comes from a woman in her 30s with COVID-19, enrolled during active disease.

This clone was counted only a few times. V is TRBV21-1 and J is TRBJ2-7; the DNA was not used to check the table's D call, TRBD1. TRBV21-1 is termed a pseudogene. The CDR3 consists of 15 residues. The DNA of the CDR3 is TGTGCCAGCAGGGTGAAGGGGGACAGGGGATACGAGCAGTACTTC. It encodes CASRVKGDRGYEQYF.

The chain recombines TRBV7-3 with TRBJ2-7, with a possible D match to TRBD2 (6 bases). With 9 bases removed from V and 5 bases from J, the gap between germline ends came to 11 bases. Per germline, CDR1 SGHTA and CDR2 FQGTGA. The CDR3 has 11 residues. Here the CDR3 reads CASLGGNEQYF. CDR3 in DNA: TGTGCCAGTCTGGGGGGAAACGAGCAGTACTTC.

This clone came up once. The chain employs TRBV4-1 and TRBJ2-3; a weak D match, TRBD2 (6 bases). The CDR3 contains 14 residues. Trimming stripped 1 base from V and 3 bases from J, with 8 bases between. CDR1 is MGHRA and CDR2 is YSYEKL in the germline V gene. The CDR3 DNA sequence: TGCGCCAGCAGCCAAGTCCTAGCGACAGATACGCAGTATTTT. Translated, it gives CASSQVLATDTQYF.

In DNA, the CDR3 is TGCGCCAGCAGCCAAGATCGCGAGGGAGTGTACTTC. Residues: CASSQDREGVYF. The genes are TRBV4-1 and TRBJ2-7; D is possibly TRBD2 (5 bases). There are 12 residues in the CDR3. The V gene lost 0 bases and the J gene lost 12 bases, with 12 bases spanning the gap. Germline V gives CDR1 MGHRA, CDR2 YSYEKL.

The chain carries TRBV28 and TRBJ2-2; TRBD1 matches 7 bases. CDR1 and CDR2 from the germline V gene are MDHEN and SYDVKM. Trimming at V came to 5 bases and at J to 11 bases, leaving 14 bases not matched to a gene. The CDR3 has 15 amino acids. The CDR3 DNA follows: TGTGCCAGCAGTCAAAGAGGGACAGACGCCAAAGAGCTGTTTTTT. It specifies CASSQRGTDAKELFF.

The chain employs TRBV5-5 and TRBJ2-6, with D possibly matching TRBD1 (5 bases). V lost 4 bases to trimming and J lost 3 bases, with 11 bases between them. The CDR3 consists of 15 residues. CDR1 SGHKS and CDR2 YYEKEE come from the germline V gene (reference sequence). CDR3 amino acids: CASSPQGYGANVLTF. CDR3 sequence (DNA): TGTGCCAGCAGCCCCCAGGGTTATGGGGCCAACGTCCTGACTTTC.

This sequence joins TRBV12-1 and TRBJ2-7; the D segment call TRBD2 is taken from the table without a DNA check. TRBV12-1 is termed a pseudogene. CDR3 length: 14 amino acids. CDR3 amino acids: CASNIAGGSYEQYF. CDR3 nucleotide sequence: TGTGCCAGTAACATAGCGGGGGGCTCCTACGAGCAGTACTTC.

V gene TRBV19 combines with J gene TRBJ1-2; no reliable D call. Trimming shortened V by 4 bases and J by 2 bases, and 14 bases separated the two germline ends. The germline gives CDR1 LNHDA, CDR2 SQIVND (reference sequence). CDR3 length equals 15 residues. CDR3 sequence reads: CASSNPRQANYGYTF. The CDR3 bases are TGTGCCAGTAGTAACCCCAGGCAGGCGAACTATGGCTACACCTTC.

The chain carries TRBV6-5 and TRBJ1-5; D gene uncertain. CDR1 and CDR2 (germline): MNHEY, SVGAGI. Trimming cost V 7 bases and J 7 bases, with 5 bases left between them. CDR3 length equals 10 residues. The CDR3 DNA is TGTGCCAGCAATCAGCAGCCCCAGCATTTT. Its protein is CASNQQPQHF.

The V and J genes are TRBV5-1 and TRBJ1-6; tentative D call: TRBD1 (6 bases). Per the germline V gene, CDR1 is SGHRS and CDR2 is YFSETQ. Trimming removed 4 bases at V and 0 bases at J, with 20 bases between. The CDR3 spans 19 residues. The DNA of the CDR3 is TGCGCCAGCAGCCGTATTCCCTGGGACAAAAGCTCCTATAATTCACCCCTCCACTTT. The encoded protein is CASSRIPWDKSSYNSPLHF.

The chain is built from TRBV29-1 and TRBJ2-3; TRBD2 matches 10 bases. Trimming at V came to 5 bases and at J to 2 bases, leaving 7 bases not matched to a gene. Looked up from germline, CDR1 is SQVTM and CDR2 is ANQGSEA. The CDR3 length is 15 residues. The CDR3 protein is CSVTTGLADTDTQYF. CDR3 nucleotides: TGCAGCGTTACTACCGGACTAGCGGACACAGATACGCAGTATTTT.

The rearrangement joins TRBV4-2 to TRBJ1-5; 9 positions match TRBD1. The V and J ends lost 4 bases and 6 bases, in that order; junction bases with no gene match: 4. CDR1 is LGHNA, CDR2 YNFKEQ, per germline. The CDR3 sequence is 14 residues long. CDR3 residues: CASSPDRGVQPQHF. The CDR3 DNA sequence: TGTGCCAGCAGCCCAGACAGGGGGGTTCAGCCCCAGCATTTT.

The chain is built from TRBV4-1 and TRBJ2-1; TRBD2 aligns across 7 bases. V shed 4 bases, J shed 4 bases, and the junction held 10 bases outside the gene matches. This CDR3 region has 16 residues. CDR1 and CDR2 (germline): MGHRA, YSYEKL. CDR3 in DNA: TGCGCCAGCAGCCTCCGAGATTCTAGCGGATACAATGAGCAGTTCTTC. Translation gives CASSLRDSSGYNEQFF.

The chain couples TRBV10-3 to TRBJ1-1; TRBD1 agrees at 7 bases. The V gene end was trimmed by 5 bases and the J gene end by 1 base; junction bases not matched to a gene: 7. Looked up from germline, CDR1 is ENHRY and CDR2 is SYGVKD. The CDR3 sequence is 15 residues long. CDR3 sequence: CAISPMDRKNTEAFF. In nucleotides, the CDR3 is TGTGCCATCAGTCCAATGGACAGGAAGAACACTGAAGCTTTCTTT.

This clone was seen a single time. This chain joins TRBV6-6 and TRBJ2-7; 10 positions agree with TRBD2. After removal of 5 bases from V and 4 bases from J, the junction contained 8 bases not matched to a gene. CDR3 length equals 15 residues. In germline, CDR1 is MNHNY, CDR2 SVGAGI (reference sequence). CDR3 bases: TGTGCCAGCAGTCCAACTAGCGGGATGGAATACGAGCAGTACTTC. Protein product: CASSPTSGMEYEQYF.

This chain links TRBV2 with TRBJ2-3, with D maybe TRBD2 (5 bases). Germline CDR1 is SNHLY and CDR2 is FYNNEI. The CDR3 is made up of 10 amino acids. The CDR3 DNA reads TGTGCAGCCGGGGAAGATACGCAGTATTTT. The encoded protein is CAAGEDTQYF.

V is TRBV6-5 and J is TRBJ1-4, with D possibly being TRBD1 (5 bases). The CDR3 is made up of 14 amino acids. Looked up from germline, CDR1 is MNHEY and CDR2 is SVGAGI. The V gene lost 0 bases and the J gene lost 8 bases, with 10 bases spanning the gap. This chain's CDR3 is CASSYSWGQEKLFF. CDR3 bases: TGTGCCAGCAGTTACTCTTGGGGCCAGGAAAAACTGTTTTTT.

The chain couples TRBV7-9 to TRBJ2-5; TRBD2 matches 9 bases. Per the germline V gene, CDR1 is SEHNR and CDR2 is FQNEAQ (reference sequence). Germline trimming cut 6 bases from V and 7 bases from J; bases unmatched to any gene: 9. The length of the CDR3 is 14 residues. Here the CDR3 reads CASRVAGVGGTQYF. The CDR3 region has the DNA TGTGCCAGCAGAGTAGCGGGAGTCGGCGGGACCCAGTACTTC.

V and J are TRBV7-9 and TRBJ1-2; D perhaps matches TRBD1 (6 bases). V was trimmed by 3 bases and J by 5 bases, leaving 7 bases between them. Germline CDR1 is SEHNR and CDR2 is FQNEAQ (reference sequence). The CDR3 sequence is 12 residues long. The CDR3 bases are TGTGCCAGCAGCTTGACAGGTTATGGCTACACCTTC. This sequence encodes CASSLTGYGYTF.